This T cell receptor (beta chain) is drawn from a study of naive and memory T cell subsets. This clonotype was counted at least ten times. The antigen is not known. CD8 T cells were positively selected from what remained after CD4 positive selection. An equimolar mix of two oligonucleotides served as the beta constant-region primer for TRBC1 and TRBC2. The ligated cDNA underwent four PCR rounds using SP2 and nested alpha and beta constant-region primers. MiXCR, run by TCRdb on the UMI-ligation and nested PCR reads, gives a single entry per CDR3 protein. This table holds some 82,000 distinct CDR3 sequences, over 9% found once. The CDR3 is 16 residues long. Trimming at V came to 6 bases and at J to 7 bases, leaving 12 bases not matched to a gene. Study observations and caveats: A few larger clonotypes appeared in naive repertoires, especially CD8, possibly memory cells re-expressing CD45RA. Over 95% of naive TCR sequences appeared only once, unlike memory subsets.

The genes are TRBV23-1 and TRBJ2-2, with 9 nucleotides matching TRBD1. TRBV23-1 falls under the ORF class, with uncertain function. The origin of this receptor is a human donor in good health. The sequenced sample was naive CD4+ T cells from blood. This CDR3 reads CASRPPGTGTDGELFF. The DNA of the CDR3 is TGCGCCAGCAGACCCCCCGGGACAGGGACCGACGGGGAGCTGTTTTTT.